This T cell receptor (beta chain) was profiled in a study of blood T cell repertoires in COVID-19. Study details: The United States, Italy and Spain supplied acute and convalescent COVID-19 samples. From T cells, B-cell-depleted T cells, or PBMCs came the material, which was cDNA or gDNA.

TCRdb keeps only in-frame clones here, not all; method: immunoSEQ multiplex PCR. The table has about 180,000 clones, 87% seen once; the top ten hold about 1.4%. Trimming pared 6 bases from V and 4 bases from J, leaving 7 bases between. The CDR3 consists of 12 residues. The germline V gene encodes CDR1 SNHLY and CDR2 FYNNEI. The material sequenced was peripheral blood. The sequence was obtained from a woman in her forties or fifties with acute or convalescent COVID-19. The V and J genes are TRBV2 and TRBJ2-1; D is uncertain. This chain's CDR3 is CASSPRYNEQFF. The DNA for the CDR3 is TGTGCCAGCAGCCCCAGGTACAATGAGCAGTTCTTC.